This T cell receptor (beta chain) stems from a study of T cells in Graves' hyperthyroidism and ophthalmopathy. The length of the CDR3 is 14 residues. Trimming removed 4 bases at V and 6 bases at J, with 17 bases between. Germline V lookup: CDR1 SGHNT, CDR2 YYREEE (reference sequence). Amplification of TCR beta CDR3 regions was performed using RNA transcripts as template. HTBI primers were used for first-round RT-PCR of the TCR CDR3. In TCRdb, the multiplex PCR reads were re-called with MiXCR into one record per CDR3 protein. This sample has roughly 290,000 distinct CDR3 sequences, with about a sixth found just once.

The sequenced sample was blood. The chain is built from TRBV5-4 and TRBJ2-7, with D perhaps TRBD1 (6 bases). The source is a woman aged 55-75 years with Graves' ophthalmopathy. CDR3 sequence (DNA): TGTGCCAGCAGCCCACAGGGCGTGAAGGGCGAGCAGTACTTC. The encoded protein is CASSPQGVKGEQYF.